The 21 T cell receptor beta chains in this list originate from one sample, sequenced in a study of OX40 agonist ivuxolimab in advanced cancers. Profiled with immunoSEQ multiplex PCR; TCRdb holds only in-frame clones, not every one. The sample carries 50,000 to 75,000 clones, around four fifths recorded once. The specimen was CD4+ or CD8+ T cells sorted from blood, collected in a trial of the OX40 agonist ivuxolimab. The origin of the receptors is an adult with an advanced solid tumor such as melanoma, head and neck, liver or kidney cancer.

The rearrangement uses TRBV5-4 and TRBJ2-5; D is unclear. The CDR3 loop spans 12 amino acids. Germline CDR1 SGHNT, CDR2 YYREEE (reference sequence). Trimming stripped 3 bases from V and 1 base from J, with 4 bases between. CDR3 sequence (DNA): TGTGCCAGCAGCTCTCCCCAAGAGACCCAGTACTTC. It codes for CASSSPQETQYF.

This clone was seen a few times. This sequence joins TRBV9 and TRBJ2-7; no clear D. The CDR3 runs 15 residues. V was cut by 0 bases and J by 1 base, with 11 bases left in between. Germline V gene lookup returns CDR1 SGDLS and CDR2 YYNGEE. The CDR3 region is CASSVEQLPSYEQYF. In DNA form, the CDR3 reads TGTGCCAGCAGCGTAGAACAGCTCCCTTCCTACGAGCAGTACTTC.

The J gene is TRBJ2-7, the V gene TRBV6-5, with TRBD1 identical over 8 bases. The CDR3 has 14 amino acids. Germline V gene lookup returns CDR1 MNHEY and CDR2 SVGAGI. The junction had 8 bases not matched to a gene; V was cut back by 4 bases and J by 6 bases. CDR3 amino acids: CASSWRQGASEQYF. Written as DNA, the CDR3 is TGTGCCAGCAGTTGGCGGCAGGGGGCTTCCGAGCAGTACTTC.

V and J are TRBV5-6 and TRBJ2-7; a weak D match, TRBD1 (8 bases). Trimming removed 8 bases from V and 3 bases from J, with 18 bases in between. This CDR3 has 14 residues. Germline CDR1 reads SGHDT; CDR2 reads YYEEEE. The CDR3 reads CASASTGEGYEQYF. Here the CDR3 DNA reads TGTGCCAGTGCTTCGACAGGGGAGGGCTACGAGCAGTACTTC.

This CDR3 reads CASSPRNGGDEAFF. The CDR3 coding sequence is TGTGCCAGCTCACCAAGGAACGGGGGTGATGAAGCTTTCTTT. The genes are TRBV18 and TRBJ1-1, with a possible D match to TRBD1 (5 bases). Germline loops: CDR1 KGHSH, CDR2 LQKENI. The CDR3 has 14 amino acids. V lost 2 bases and J 7 bases, leaving 14 bases between the germline ends.

This sequence joins TRBV5-4 and TRBJ2-3; 7 nucleotides line up with TRBD1. V shed 0 bases, J shed 0 bases, and the junction held 4 bases outside the gene matches. Looked up from germline, CDR1 is SGHNT and CDR2 is YYREEE (reference sequence). The CDR3 is 16 residues long. The CDR3 is CASSLATGWSTDTQYF. The CDR3 region has the DNA TGTGCCAGCAGCTTGGCGACAGGGTGGAGCACAGATACGCAGTATTTT. The variable domain in full, with the rest retrieved from reference TRBV5-4 and TRBJ2-3, is ETGVTQSPTHLIKTRGQQVTLRCSSQSGHNTVSWYQQALGQGPQFIFQYYREEENGRGNFPPRFSGLQFPNYSSELNVNALELDDSALYLCASSLATGWSTDTQYFGPGTRLTVL.

The chain carries TRBV5-1 and TRBJ2-5, with D possibly matching TRBD2 (6 bases). Germline loops: CDR1 SGHRS, CDR2 YFSETQ. CDR3 size: 15 residues. V shed 0 bases and J shed 5 bases, with 14 bases lying between them. The CDR3 spells CASSLAGRGGETQYF. In DNA, the CDR3 is TGCGCCAGCAGCTTGGCCGGGCGGGGCGGCGAGACCCAGTACTTC.

This clone appeared a single time. This rearrangement joins TRBV7-6 to TRBJ1-4, with a weak D call TRBD1 (5 bases). In germline, CDR1 is SGHVS, CDR2 FNYEAQ. This CDR3 contains 16 residues. The V and J ends lost 1 base and 1 base respectively, with 10 bases between them. Written as DNA, the CDR3 is TGTGCCAGCAGCTTAGGTGTGGGGGGAACTAATGAAAAACTGTTTTTT. This translates into CASSLGVGGTNEKLFF. Complete variable domain (other parts from reference TRBV7-6 and TRBJ1-4): GAGVSQSPRYKVTKRGQDVALRCDPISGHVSLYWYRQALGQGPEFLTYFNYEAQQDKSGLPNDRFSAERPEGSISTLTIQRTEQRDSAMYRCASSLGVGGTNEKLFFGSGTQLSVL.

The chain employs TRBV29-1 and TRBJ2-5; no reliable D call. Trimming left V 3 bases short and J 2 bases short, with 10 bases between. Germline CDR1 and CDR2: SQVTM and ANQGSEA. This CDR3 is 13 amino acids long. This CDR3 reads CSVEVQTQETQYF. The CDR3 bases are TGCAGCGTTGAGGTGCAGACTCAAGAGACCCAGTACTTC.

This rearrangement joins TRBV18 to TRBJ2-5, with D tentatively TRBD1 or TRBD2 (6 bases each). Germline assignment: CDR1 KGHSH and CDR2 LQKENI. CDR3 length: 15 residues. V was shortened by 1 base and J by 5 bases, with 14 bases between the two germline ends. Here the CDR3 DNA reads TGTGCCAGCTCACCACTGGGGGGCGAGTCCGAGACCCAGTACTTC. This sequence encodes CASSPLGGESETQYF. The whole variable domain, remainder taken from reference TRBV18 and TRBJ2-5, is NAGVMQNPRHLVRRRGQEARLRCSPMKGHSHVYWYRQLPEEGLKFMVYLQKENIIDESGMPKERFSAEFPKEGPSILRIQQVVRGDSAAYFCASSPLGGESETQYFGPGTRLLVL.

The chain uses TRBV7-9 and TRBJ2-3; a possible D gene is TRBD1 (5 bases). Germline lookup yields CDR1 SEHNR and CDR2 FQNEAQ (reference sequence). Trimming shortened V by 4 bases and J by 4 bases, and 12 bases separated the two germline ends. This CDR3 spans 14 amino acids. DNA for the CDR3: TGTGCCAGCAGCTCCGACAGTGGGGCAGATACGCAGTATTTT. Translated, it gives CASSSDSGADTQYF.

This chain links TRBV19 with TRBJ2-5; TRBD1 is a possible D gene (5 bases). Germline V gene data show CDR1 as LNHDA and CDR2 as SQIVND (reference sequence). The CDR3 covers 15 residues. V was trimmed by 7 bases and J by 1 base, leaving 16 bases between them. CDR3 amino acids: CASTQRLGPQETQYF. CDR3 coding DNA: TGTGCCAGTACCCAGCGCCTGGGGCCCCAAGAGACCCAGTACTTC.

V gene TRBV6-5 combines with J gene TRBJ1-6; the D gene is possibly TRBD1 (5 bases). The CDR3 has 13 amino acids. Per the germline V gene, CDR1 is MNHEY and CDR2 is SVGAGI. Trimming cost V 9 bases and J 5 bases, with 11 bases left between them. The CDR3 DNA reads as TGTGCCAGTAACAGAGGGGATAATTCACCCCTCCACTTT. Protein sequence: CASNRGDNSPLHF.

This clone was seen once. This chain links TRBV6-5 with TRBJ1-3, with TRBD1 matching over 9 bases. Trimming cost V 6 bases and J 4 bases; bases outside gene matches: 7. CDR1 MNHEY and CDR2 SVGAGI come from the germline V gene. The CDR3 has 15 residues. In nucleotides, the CDR3 is TGTGCCAGCAGGAACAGGGGGCGCGAGGGAAACACCATATATTTT. Amino acid sequence: CASRNRGREGNTIYF.

The V and J genes are TRBV28 and TRBJ1-6, with 7 bases lining up with TRBD1. With V trimmed by 6 bases and J by 5 bases, 10 bases remained unmatched. Germline loops: CDR1 MDHEN, CDR2 SYDVKM. This CDR3 is built from 16 residues. CDR3 amino acids: CASSSAQGIHNSPLHF. Written as DNA, the CDR3 is TGTGCCAGCAGCTCAGCACAGGGGATTCATAATTCACCCCTCCACTTT. Based on the CDR3 plus reference TRBV28 and TRBJ1-6, the full variable domain is DVKVTQSSRYLVKRTGEKVFLECVQDMDHENMFWYRQDPGLGLRLIYFSYDVKMKEKGDIPEGYSVSREKKERFSLILESASTNQTSMYLCASSSAQGIHNSPLHFGNGTRLTVT.

This clone was found once. The V call is TRBV6-1, the J call TRBJ2-3; tentatively, D is TRBD2 (5 bases). Germline CDR1 reads MNHNS; CDR2 reads SASEGT. V lost 0 bases to trimming and J lost 5 bases, with 12 bases between them. The CDR3 totals 15 residues. The CDR3 nucleotides are TGTGCCAGCAGTGAAGCTGGACCAGGAGGAGATACGCAGTATTTT. Translating gives CASSEAGPGGDTQYF.

This chain connects TRBV19 to TRBJ1-6; a weak D match, TRBD1 (6 bases). Trimming took 7 bases from V and 9 from J, leaving 16 bases between them. Germline-derived CDR1 and CDR2 are LNHDA and SQIVND (reference sequence). This CDR3 contains 14 residues. The CDR3, as DNA: TGTGCCAGTAAAGATGACAGGAGGGGTTCACCCCTCCACTTT. This encodes CASKDDRRGSPLHF.

This chain joins TRBV27 and TRBJ2-5, with 9 bases identical to TRBD1. There are 16 residues in the CDR3. J lost 4 bases, V lost 2 bases, and 8 bases had no gene match. Per the germline V gene, CDR1 is MNHEY and CDR2 is SMNVEV (reference sequence). This CDR3 reads CASSLGKPGQGETQYF. CDR3 coding DNA: TGTGCCAGCAGTTTAGGGAAACCGGGACAGGGAGAGACCCAGTACTTC.

The chain employs TRBV20-1 and TRBJ2-7; tentatively, D is TRBD1 (5 bases). The V and J ends lost 6 bases and 7 bases respectively, with 13 bases between them. CDR1 DFQATT and CDR2 SNEGSKA come from the germline V gene (reference sequence). The CDR3 runs 11 residues. DNA for the CDR3: TGCAGTGCCGACGACAGTTCGGAGCAGTACTTC. Translated: CSADDSSEQYF.

The gene calls are TRBV30 and TRBJ1-5, with 7 nucleotides matching TRBD1. The trim removed 5 bases at V and 5 bases at J, leaving 6 bases unmatched. Per germline, CDR1 GTSNPN and CDR2 SVGIG (reference sequence). The CDR3 has 13 residues. This CDR3 is CAWSTGEDQPQHF. The CDR3 nucleotides read TGTGCCTGGTCCACAGGGGAGGATCAGCCCCAGCATTTT.

This chain links TRBV18 with TRBJ2-7; possible D gene TRBD1, 6 bases. This CDR3 is built from 15 residues. The germline CDR1 and CDR2 sequences are KGHSH and LQKENI. Trimming left V 2 bases short and J 0 bases short, with 11 bases between. The CDR3 sequence: CASSPGGGFSYEQYF. CDR3 nucleotides: TGTGCCAGCTCACCAGGTGGGGGCTTCTCCTACGAGCAGTACTTC.